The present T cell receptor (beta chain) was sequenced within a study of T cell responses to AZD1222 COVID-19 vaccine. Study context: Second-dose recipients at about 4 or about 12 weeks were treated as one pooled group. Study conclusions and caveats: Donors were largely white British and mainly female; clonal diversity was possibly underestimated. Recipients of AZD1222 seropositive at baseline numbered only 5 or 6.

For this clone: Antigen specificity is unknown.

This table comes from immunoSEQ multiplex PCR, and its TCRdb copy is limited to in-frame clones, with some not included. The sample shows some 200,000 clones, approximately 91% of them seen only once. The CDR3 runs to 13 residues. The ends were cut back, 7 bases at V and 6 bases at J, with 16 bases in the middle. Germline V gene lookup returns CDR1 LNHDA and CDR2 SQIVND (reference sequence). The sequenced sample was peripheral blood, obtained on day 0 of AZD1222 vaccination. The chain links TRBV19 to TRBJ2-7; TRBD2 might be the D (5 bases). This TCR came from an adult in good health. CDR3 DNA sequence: TGTGCCAGTACCAGAACTAGTGGTTCCGAGCAGTACTTC. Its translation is CASTRTSGSEQYF.